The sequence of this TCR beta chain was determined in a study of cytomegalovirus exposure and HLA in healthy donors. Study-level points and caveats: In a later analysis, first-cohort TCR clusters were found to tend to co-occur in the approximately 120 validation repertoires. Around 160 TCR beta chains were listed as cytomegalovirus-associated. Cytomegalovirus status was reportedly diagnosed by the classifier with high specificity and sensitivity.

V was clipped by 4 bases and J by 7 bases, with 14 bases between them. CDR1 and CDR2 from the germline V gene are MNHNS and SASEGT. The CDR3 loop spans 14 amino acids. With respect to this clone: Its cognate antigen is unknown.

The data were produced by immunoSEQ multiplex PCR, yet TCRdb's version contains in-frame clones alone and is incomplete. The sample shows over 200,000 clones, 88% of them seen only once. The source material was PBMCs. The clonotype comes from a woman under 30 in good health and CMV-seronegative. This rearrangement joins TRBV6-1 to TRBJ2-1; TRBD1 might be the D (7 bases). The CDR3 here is CASSVSSGGNEQFF. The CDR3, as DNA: TGTGCCAGCAGTGTTTCGTCAGGGGGGAATGAGCAGTTCTTC.